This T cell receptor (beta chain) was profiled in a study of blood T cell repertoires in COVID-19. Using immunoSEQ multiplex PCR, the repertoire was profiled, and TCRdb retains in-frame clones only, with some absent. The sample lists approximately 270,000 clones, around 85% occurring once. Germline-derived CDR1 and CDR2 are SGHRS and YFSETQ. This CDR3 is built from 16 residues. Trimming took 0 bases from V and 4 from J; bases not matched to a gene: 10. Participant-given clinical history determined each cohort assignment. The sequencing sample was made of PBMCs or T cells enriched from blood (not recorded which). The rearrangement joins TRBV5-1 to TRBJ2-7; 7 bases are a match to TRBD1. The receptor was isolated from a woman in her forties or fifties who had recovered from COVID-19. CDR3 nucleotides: TGCGCCAGCAGCTTGGGGGACAGCGTCCCGGTATACGAGCAGTACTTC. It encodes CASSLGDSVPVYEQYF.